This TCR beta chain stems from a study of T cell repertoires in cytomegalovirus infection. This clonotype was seen a few times. The antigen is not known. TCRdb re-called the reads with MiXCR, one entry per CDR3 protein. The sample includes under 150,000 distinct CDR3 sequences, around 30% seen only once; the top ten take 35% to 50%. The CDR3 runs to 14 residues. CDR1 is MNHNS, CDR2 SASEGT, per germline. V lost 5 bases and J lost 7, with 18 bases in between. The sequencing here drew on CD8+ T cells from cultured PBMCs, taken from culture after CMV antigen stimulation. The source is a human donor in good health (CMV status not recorded). Some clones in this sample may be carry-over from other donors' samples. The J gene is TRBJ2-7, the V gene TRBV6-1; weak D call: TRBD2 (6 bases). For the CDR3, the DNA is TGTGCCAGCAGTCCCCGCTTGGTGGGGGGAGAGCAGTACTTC. Residues: CASSPRLVGGEQYF.